Following are 18 T cell receptor beta chains from one sample sequenced in a study of blood T cell repertoires in COVID-19. Assay: immunoSEQ multiplex PCR; the TCRdb copy retains only in-frame clones and omits some. This sample has about 150,000 clones, with 75% to 90% found just once. Sequencing used peripheral blood. All receptors come from a woman aged 70-85 years with acute or convalescent COVID-19.

V usage is TRBV12-3 or TRBV12-4 and J usage is TRBJ1-1, with unresolved D. V gave up 5 bases and J gave up 8 bases, with 9 bases separating them. CDR3 length equals 11 residues. Here the CDR3 DNA reads TGTGCCAGCAGTGTCAGGTCCGAAGCTTTCTTT. It yields the protein CASSVRSEAFF.

V gene TRBV12-5 combines with J gene TRBJ2-7; D is uncertain. Per germline, CDR1 LGHNT and CDR2 FRNRAP. V lost 2 bases to trimming and J lost 0 bases, with 5 bases between them. The CDR3 is made up of 13 amino acids. The CDR3 sequence: CASGLSGSYEQYF. The CDR3 nucleotides are TGTGCTAGTGGTTTGTCAGGCTCCTACGAGCAGTACTTC.

The chain uses TRBV29-1 and TRBJ2-3; 7 nucleotides match TRBD2. Trimming cost V 5 bases and J 1 base; bases outside gene matches: 12. The germline CDR1 and CDR2 sequences are SQVTM and ANQGSEA. CDR3 length: 16 residues. CDR3 sequence (DNA): TGCAGCGTTAACTTTCCGGGACTATCGGGCACAGATACGCAGTATTTT. Amino acid sequence: CSVNFPGLSGTDTQYF.

This chain connects TRBV7-2 to TRBJ2-3; TRBD1 matches 7 bases. The ends lost 5 bases at V and 14 bases at J; junction bases unmatched: 19. Looked up from germline, CDR1 is SGHTA and CDR2 is FQGNSA. CDR3 size: 15 residues. The CDR3: CASSTLGQGVVTWYF. Written as DNA, the CDR3 is TGTGCCAGCAGCACGTTGGGGCAGGGGGTAGTTACCTGGTATTTT. Combining the CDR3 with reference TRBV7-2 and TRBJ2-3 gives the whole variable domain GAGVSQSPSNKVTEKGKDVELRCDPISGHTALYWYRQSLGQGLEFLIYFQGNSAPDKSGLPSDRFSAERTGGSVSTLTIQRTQQEDSAVYLCASSTLGQGVVTWYFGPGTRLTVL.

The chain employs TRBV28 and TRBJ1-1, with TRBD1 matching over 12 bases. The V gene's germline CDR1 is MDHEN and CDR2 SYDVKM. With V trimmed by 2 bases and J by 11 bases, 3 bases remained unmatched. This CDR3 is built from 13 residues. The CDR3 DNA is TGTGCCAGCAGTTTAGGGACAGGGGGCTTCGCTTTCTTT. This encodes CASSLGTGGFAFF.

The gene calls are TRBV5-1 and TRBJ1-2; D call uncertain. The germline gives CDR1 SGHRS, CDR2 YFSETQ. Trimming took 0 bases from V and 3 from J, leaving 9 bases between them. The CDR3 has 14 amino acids. The CDR3 nucleotides are TGCGCCAGCAGCTTGGTAGCTGCCGACTATGGCTACACCTTC. Amino acid sequence: CASSLVAADYGYTF.

The chain is built from TRBV28 and TRBJ1-4; D uncertain. The V and J ends lost 5 bases and 4 bases respectively, with 8 bases between them. Germline values: CDR1 MDHEN, CDR2 SYDVKM. This CDR3 has 13 residues. This chain's CDR3 is CASSRQVNEKLFF. The CDR3, as DNA: TGTGCCAGCAGTAGACAAGTTAATGAAAAACTGTTTTTT.

Note on this clone: Sequence at one end of the junction differs from germline and may be a read error. The V and J genes are TRBV7-7 and TRBJ2-2; D is uncertain. Per germline, CDR1 SSHAT and CDR2 FNYEAQ (reference sequence). The CDR3 sequence is 12 residues long. In DNA, the CDR3 is TGTGCTAGCAGCTCTAACACCGGGGAGCTGTTTTTT. It codes for CASSSNTGELFF.

DNA of the CDR3: TGTGCCAGCAGCCAACTAGCGGGGGGTGAGACCCAGTACTTC. Translating it yields CASSQLAGGETQYF. V is TRBV3-1 (or the pseudogene TRBV3-2) and J is TRBJ2-5; 11 nucleotides line up with TRBD2. The CDR3 runs to 14 residues. From germline, CDR1 is LGHDT and CDR2 YNNKEL (reference sequence). The V and J ends lost 2 bases and 5 bases, in that order; junction bases with no gene match: 1.

The V gene is TRBV6-5, the J gene TRBJ2-4; the D gene is possibly TRBD2 (5 bases). Trimming took off 6 bases at V and 3 bases at J, with 9 bases between the two ends. The CDR3 length is 13 residues. Germline V gene data show CDR1 as MNHEY and CDR2 as SVGAGI. Written as DNA, the CDR3 is TGTGCCAGCAGATACGGAGGCAAAAACATTCAGTACTTC. Its protein product is CASRYGGKNIQYF.

The chain uses TRBV28 and TRBJ2-5; TRBD2 agrees at 11 bases. V shed 3 bases, J shed 5 bases, and the junction held 11 bases outside the gene matches. Germline V lookup: CDR1 MDHEN, CDR2 SYDVKM. This CDR3 contains 17 residues. CDR3 in amino acids: CASSFWIIAGGPETQYF. The CDR3 region has the DNA TGTGCCAGCAGTTTCTGGATAATAGCGGGGGGGCCCGAGACCCAGTACTTC.

The genes are TRBV11-2 and TRBJ1-4, with D tentatively TRBD1 (6 bases). V was shortened by 0 bases and J by 6 bases, with 8 bases between the two germline ends. Germline loops: CDR1 SGHAT, CDR2 FQNNGV. The CDR3 loop spans 14 amino acids. The CDR3 protein is CASSLEQGDEKLFF. The CDR3 DNA reads as TGTGCCAGCAGCTTAGAACAGGGTGATGAAAAACTGTTTTTT.

CDR3 in DNA: TGTGCCAGCAGCGAAGGGATCGCGGGGAGGCACGAGCAGTACGTC. Encoded protein: CASSEGIAGRHEQYV. The chain carries TRBV5-8 and TRBJ2-7; D is perhaps TRBD2 (6 bases). The germline V and J ends were trimmed by 4 bases and 5 bases, with 19 bases remaining between them. Germline CDR1 and CDR2: SGHTS and YDEGEE. The CDR3 runs 15 residues.

In regard to this clone: One end of the junction varies from germline; a read error may be responsible. The chain has TRBV10-3 and TRBJ1-5, with TRBD1 matching 7 bases. This CDR3 contains 13 residues. Germline values: CDR1 ENHRY, CDR2 SYGVKD. The CDR3 reads CAISRQGNQPQHF. CDR3 nucleotides: TGTGCCATCAGTCGACAGGGCAACCAGCCCCAGCATTTT.

The gene calls are TRBV27 and TRBJ1-4; perhaps TRBD1 as D (5 bases). Per germline, CDR1 MNHEY and CDR2 SMNVEV (reference sequence). This CDR3 has 15 amino acids. Trimming took 5 bases from V and 2 from J, leaving 12 bases between them. The CDR3 reads CASSSLGATNEKLFF. CDR3 nucleotide sequence: TGTGCCAGCAGTAGTCTAGGGGCCACTAATGAAAAACTGTTTTTT.

The CDR3 nucleotides read TGTGCCAGCAGTCGACTTCCCTCGGGACTGCGGGATTCACCCCTCCACTTT. Its translation is CASSRLPSGLRDSPLHF. The V gene is TRBV6-6, the J gene TRBJ1-6, with D tentatively TRBD1 (5 bases). Germline CDR1 is MNHNY and CDR2 is SVGAGI (reference sequence). V was shortened by 5 bases and J by 8 bases, with 22 bases between the two germline ends. The CDR3 has 17 amino acids.

In its sample, this clone was seen once. The chain combines TRBV6-5 with TRBJ1-6, with TRBD1 as a possible D gene (6 bases). This CDR3 is 15 amino acids long. The germline V gene encodes CDR1 MNHEY and CDR2 SVGAGI. V lost 6 bases and J lost 0, with 9 bases in between. CDR3 sequence: CASRGQSSYNSPLHF. DNA for the CDR3: TGTGCCAGCAGAGGACAGAGCTCCTATAATTCACCCCTCCACTTT.

The V call is TRBV21-1, the J call TRBJ2-7; no DNA check was done on the table's D call, TRBD1. TRBV21-1 is classified as a pseudogene. This CDR3 comprises 15 residues. CDR3 in amino acids: CASSIRTGGDYEQYV. The CDR3, as DNA: TGTGCCAGCAGCATTCGGACAGGGGGAGATTACGAGCAGTACGTC.